The present entry profiles one T cell receptor (beta chain) with its context. It lacks a known antigen. No much larger clonotype is one base removed from it; base qualities were not supplied. RNA was extracted using the RNeasy kit, and roughly 0.5 to 1 ug of the RNA was reverse transcribed with random hexamers. The immunoSEQ multiplex PCR assay, which covers 54 Vbeta and 13 Jbeta segments, was used to amplify TCR beta CDR3 regions. Bias from PCR amplification was corrected by using a synthetic template baseline for primer optimization and for computational correction. In the source study's methods: Reads were annotated to V, D and J genes according to IMGT and were analyzed with immunoSEQ Analyzer, with only productive sequences retained. To calculate clonality, Shannon entropy was normalized by log2 of the number of productive unique sequences and then subtracted from one. Public and private clones were assessed among the 100 most prevalent clones of each patient and control. A clone was defined as Susac-specific if it was absent from the healthy and MS cohorts, from roughly 990 published viral clones and from other ImmuneACCESS disease sequences. The raw public data were reprocessed by TCRdb itself: fastp quality trimming at Q25, MiXCR clonotype calling, in-frame beta chains only. All rows with the same CDR3 protein become a single entry with the most common DNA and genes. None of the V and J calls come from the authors' own analysis; TCRdb made them. Here the sample has about 250,000 distinct CDR3 sequences; roughly 93% occur a single time. The ten largest clones represent around 0.07% of the sample.

Peripheral blood CD8+ and CD4+ T cells from healthy donors, Susac syndrome patients and multiple sclerosis patients were profiled using high-throughput TCR beta sequencing. The multiple sclerosis controls were treatment-naive patients whose relapsing-remitting disease, either stable or active, fulfilled the revised McDonald criteria. CD8+ TEMRA cells were enriched by FACS, while bulk CD8+ and CD4+ T cells were purified by magnetic negative isolation. Blood was drawn into EDTA tubes, processed within 24 hours, and PBMCs were isolated by density gradient centrifugation. PBMCs destined for TCR sequencing were cryopreserved in liquid nitrogen and later thawed in a 37 °C water bath. The sorted or isolated CD4+, CD8+ and CD8+ TEMRA cells reached a purity of at least 90%. The CDR3 holds 13 amino acids from the cysteine to the phenylalanine. Only the CDR3 DNA stays, 39 bases, in frame from base 1. V and J lose 7 bases and 5 bases, and a span of 14 bases separates them. CDR1 and CDR2, looked up from the germline V gene, are MDHEN and SYDVKM.

The sample is drawn from a study of CD8 T cells in Susac syndrome (dated by TCRdb to about 2019). Broadly, across the study: Repertoire sequencing was used to test whether CD8+ T cell activation and differentiation in Susac syndrome was antigen driven. Overall results and qualifications from the work: The number of individuals in the TCR sequencing and HLA analysis was recognized as being relatively small.

The sequence joins TRBV28 to TRBJ2-5; a weak D assignment points to TRBD1 (7 bases agree). Sequenced sample: CD4+ T cells from PBMCs. This clonotype was sampled from a human donor with multiple sclerosis. The bases read TGTGCCAGCACCTCACAGGGGAGGGAGACCCAGTACTTC. This translates into CASTSQGRETQYF.